This is a list of T cell receptor beta chains from one sample in a study of shared clonotypes between healthy human individuals. Repertoires were generated with immunoSEQ multiplex PCR, while TCRdb's copy carries only in-frame clones and drops some. The repertoire has approximately 2.3 million clones, approximately 95% of them found once; the top ten carry around 0.4%. Source material: naive CD4+ T cells from PBMCs. All receptors derive from a young man in good health. Some clones in this sample may be carry-over from other donors' samples. Both conserved end residues are part of each CDR3. The D gene is left open where the match is weak. Rows may omit the clone size; those that give it use once, few, many or a size class.

v_call	j_call	d_call	clone_size	cdr3_aa	cdr3_nt
TRBV21-1	TRBJ1-2	-	-	CASSPIEGYTF	TGTGCCAGCAGCCCCATCGAGGGCTACACCTTC
TRBV6-6	TRBJ2-5	-	once	CASRGFETQYF	TGTGCCAGCAGGGGGTTTGAGACCCAGTACTTC
TRBV5-1	TRBJ1-4	-	-	CASSLLLPRGGEKLFF	TGCGCCAGCAGCCTCCTCCTGCCCAGAGGAGGGGAAAAACTGTTTTTT
TRBV5-1	TRBJ2-5	TRBD1	-	CASQVTGGVETQYF	TGCGCCAGCCAGGTGACAGGGGGCGTTGAGACCCAGTACTTC
TRBV29-1	TRBJ1-3	-	-	CSVEDPEGGNTIYF	TGCAGCGTTGAAGATCCCGAAGGAGGAAACACCATATATTTT
TRBV10-3	TRBJ2-2	-	once	CAISPSGGENTGELFF	TGTGCCATCAGCCCTTCTGGTGGAGAGAACACCGGGGAGCTGTTTTTT
TRBV5-4	TRBJ2-1	TRBD2	-	CASSRGTRDYNEQFF	TGTGCCAGCAGTCGAGGGACTAGAGATTACAATGAGCAGTTCTTC
TRBV28	TRBJ2-2	-	-	CASVQGGTGELFF	TGTGCCAGCGTACAGGGAGGGACCGGGGAGCTGTTTTTT
TRBV19	TRBJ2-5	-	-	CASSIARSETQYF	TGTGCCAGTAGTATTGCTAGGAGCGAGACCCAGTACTTC
TRBV28	TRBJ1-1	-	-	CASSLSSGNTEAFF	TGTGCCAGCAGTTTATCCTCGGGGAACACTGAAGCTTTCTTT
TRBV28	TRBJ1-3	-	-	CASRRGASGNTIYF	TGTGCCAGCAGAAGAGGGGCCTCTGGAAACACCATATATTTT
TRBV2	TRBJ1-2	-	few	CASSIRQNYGYTF	TGTGCCAGCAGTATAAGGCAGAACTATGGCTACACCTTC